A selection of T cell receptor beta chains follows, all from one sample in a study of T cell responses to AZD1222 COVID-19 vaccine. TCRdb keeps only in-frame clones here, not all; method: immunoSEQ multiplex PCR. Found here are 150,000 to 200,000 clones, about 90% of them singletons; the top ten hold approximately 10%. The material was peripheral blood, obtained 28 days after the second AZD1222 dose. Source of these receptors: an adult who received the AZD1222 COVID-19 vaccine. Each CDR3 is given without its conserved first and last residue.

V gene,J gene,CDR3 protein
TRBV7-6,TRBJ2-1,ASSPTQAGVRNEQF
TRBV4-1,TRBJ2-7,ASSPDDRVAHEQY
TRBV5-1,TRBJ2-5,ASSLAGGHSPETQY
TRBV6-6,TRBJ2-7,ASSYGREDEQY
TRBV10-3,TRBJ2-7,AIRRQGARYEQY
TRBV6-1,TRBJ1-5,ASSELSPRYSNQPQH
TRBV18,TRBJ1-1,ASSPGVNTEAF
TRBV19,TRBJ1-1,ATRLGPGQGPLEAF
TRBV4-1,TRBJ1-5,ASSQERVSQPQH
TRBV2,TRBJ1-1,ASSTIRDTEAF
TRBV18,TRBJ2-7,ASSQTSYEQY
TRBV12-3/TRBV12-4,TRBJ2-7,ASSLGGVGEQY
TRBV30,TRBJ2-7,AWSDTGVAEQY
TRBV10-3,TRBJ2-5,AISETADSLY
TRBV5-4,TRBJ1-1,ASSSGQGRTEAF
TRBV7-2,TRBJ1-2,ASSLAASDRTGGYT
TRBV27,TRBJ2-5,ASSSHGRMETQY
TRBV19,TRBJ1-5,ASKDREDQPQH
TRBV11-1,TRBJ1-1,ASRLGTDLEAF
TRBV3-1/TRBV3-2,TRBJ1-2,ASSGLANYGYT
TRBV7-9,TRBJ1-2,ASSLPGGQGYT
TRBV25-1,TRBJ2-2,ASSEWAGELF
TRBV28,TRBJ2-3,ASIEASGATDTQY
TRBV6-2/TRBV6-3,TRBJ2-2,ASSYAGTGATGELF
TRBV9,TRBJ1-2,ASSGTSYGYT
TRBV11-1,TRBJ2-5,ASSSTRQGAGETQY
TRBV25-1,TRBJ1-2,ASRLETYGYT
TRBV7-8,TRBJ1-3,ASNLGQVSGNTIY
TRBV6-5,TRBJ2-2,ASSYLDRENTGELF
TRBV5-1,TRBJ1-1,ASSLNAGNTEAF
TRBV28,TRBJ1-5,ASSSAVVQH
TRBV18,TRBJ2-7,ASSPTGRVLEQY
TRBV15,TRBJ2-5,ATSRGGSGETQY
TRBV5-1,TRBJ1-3,ASSLSRGNTIY
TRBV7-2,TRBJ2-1,ASSFKLEQF
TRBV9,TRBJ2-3,ASSELGGHGTDTQY
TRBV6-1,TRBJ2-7,ASSEVGLLGEQY
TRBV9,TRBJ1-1,ASSPQPMNTEAF
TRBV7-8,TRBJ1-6,ASSLPRGAPLH
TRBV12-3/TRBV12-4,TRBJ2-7,ASSPSPPYEQY
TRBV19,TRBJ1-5,ASTKQRGAGGNQPQH
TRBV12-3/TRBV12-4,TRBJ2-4,ASSLNAKNIQY
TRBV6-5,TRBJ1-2,ASSYFQRADYGYT
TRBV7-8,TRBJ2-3,ASSLPLPGTGGTDTQY
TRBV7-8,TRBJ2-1,ASTVTGLALEQF
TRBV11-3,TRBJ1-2,VSSLKFGTATGYT
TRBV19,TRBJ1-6,ASSPGGRESPLH
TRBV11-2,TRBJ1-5,ASSGGPNQPQH
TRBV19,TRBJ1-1,ASRGQGFSEAF
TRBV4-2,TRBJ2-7,ASSQAEQRLHEQY
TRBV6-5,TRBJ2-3,ASSSPSGESDTQY
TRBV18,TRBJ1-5,ASSPQGQGAGQPQH
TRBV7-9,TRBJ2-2,ASSPSRSQGGSGELF
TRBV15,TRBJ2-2,ATSPAQGELF
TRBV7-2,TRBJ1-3,ASSPRASSNTIY